This TCR beta chain was found in a study of blood T cell repertoires in COVID-19. Background on the study: From the United States, Italy and Spain came samples of acute and convalescent COVID-19. T cells, B-cell-depleted T cells, or PBMCs supplied cDNA or gDNA.

A Seattle source enrolled patients during active infection and followed them longitudinally. As handled by the study authors: Amplification with reference gene primers provided the estimates of nucleated cell counts. Generated by immunoSEQ multiplex PCR, the TCRdb table keeps only in-frame clones and is missing some. From that table come the V and J calls and clone size; the DNA was used to work out D and trimming. The sample contains 150,000 to 190,000 clones, roughly 84% of which appear only once. CDR1 and CDR2 (germline): KGHSH, LQKENI. This CDR3 comprises 16 residues. Trimming stripped 3 bases from V and 1 base from J, with 14 bases between.

The receptor comes from a woman aged 60-75 years with COVID-19, enrolled during active disease. Specimen: peripheral blood. J is TRBJ2-3 and V is TRBV18, with D uncertain. The CDR3 DNA is TGTGCCAGCTCACCCCTTACTACTCGAGGCACAGATACGCAGTATTTT. Translated, it gives CASSPLTTRGTDTQYF.